A selection of T cell receptor beta chains follows, all from one sample in a study of control samples from healthy donors and cancer patients. Measured with immunoSEQ multiplex PCR; TCRdb has only the in-frame clones, and not every one. Of 120,000 to 150,000 clones detected, roughly nine tenths appear once; the ten largest clones hold around 4.6%. Sequencing input: blood. The receptors were gathered from a man aged 30-40 years in good health. Both conserved end residues are trimmed from each CDR3.

v_call cdr3_length cdr3_aa
TRBV7-2 14 ASSLQPRTGEREQY
TRBV27 13 ASTTSAAVTYEQY
TRBV6-5 11 ASSFQVNTEAF
TRBV11-2 13 ASSEGTSGSYEQY
TRBV9 14 ASSEGISGSVREQY
TRBV5-1 14 ASSWGLVMDQETQY
TRBV27 11 ASSLTYQETQY
TRBV15 13 ATSTVGLSGDTQY
TRBV5-8 13 ASSLAGTGSQPQH
TRBV5-1 12 ASSQGQGSYEQY
TRBV11-3 11 ASGEAAHNEQF